This record covers a single T cell receptor (beta chain). Its antigen is as yet unknown. The same CDR3 can be traced to other DNA sequences in this sample. The data are from a study of shared clonotypes between healthy human individuals. Points from the study as a whole: Represented diversity (both genetic and exposure-history) was limited by the small number of donors. Lower generation probabilities were found for non-shared clonotypes than for those shared by all four donors. Memory subsets generally showed smaller estimated richness than naive subsets did.

The repertoire was sequenced with immunoSEQ multiplex PCR; TCRdb's copy has only in-frame clones and lacks some. The table includes roughly 2.2 million clones, just over 90% detected once. There are 13 residues in the CDR3. Looked up from germline, CDR1 is MDHEN and CDR2 is SYDVKM. Trimming left V 2 bases short and J 2 bases short, with 6 bases between. Sequencing used naive CD4+ T cells from PBMCs. Subset meaning: CD45RA+ positively selected. The J gene is TRBJ1-2, the V gene TRBV28; D call uncertain. The clonotype was recovered from a man aged 18 to 29 in good health. Some clones in this sample may be carry-over from other donors' samples. CDR3 amino acids: CASSLNGNYGYTF. For the CDR3, the DNA is TGTGCCAGCAGTTTAAACGGGAACTATGGCTACACCTTC.